Listed here are 2 T cell receptor beta chains from one sample, sequenced in a study of post-analysis software for immune sequencing data. Broader study findings: Four or five TRBV segments occurring more often in patients than controls included TRBV5-6, TRBV5-1 and TRBV20-1.

The antigens for these receptors are not known. The TCR beta cDNA libraries contained unique molecular identifiers. In TCRdb, the PCR reads were re-called with MiXCR into one record per CDR3 protein. The table has a few hundred thousand distinct CDR3 sequences, about a third seen once. The sample was blood. The receptors derive from a girl aged 10-17 years with multiple sclerosis.

V gene TRBV5-1 combines with J gene TRBJ1-6, with 10 nucleotides matching TRBD1. The junction had 3 bases not matched to a gene; V was cut back by 0 bases and J by 9 bases. The CDR3 has 15 amino acids. Germline V gives CDR1 SGHRS, CDR2 YFSETQ. The CDR3 loop reads CASSLGDRGISPLHF. The CDR3 coding sequence is TGCGCCAGCAGCTTGGGGGACAGGGGTATTTCACCCCTCCACTTT.

This clonotype appeared a few times. An end of the junction does not agree with germline; a read error may underlie this. This rearrangement joins TRBV7-7 to TRBJ2-1; 8 bases map to TRBD2. Per germline, CDR1 SSHAT and CDR2 FNYEAQ (reference sequence). The length of the CDR3 is 15 residues. The CDR3 reads CASSLEALAGSEQFF. CDR3 DNA: TGTGCTAGCAGCTTGGAGGCCCTAGCGGGTTCTGAGCAGTTCTTC.